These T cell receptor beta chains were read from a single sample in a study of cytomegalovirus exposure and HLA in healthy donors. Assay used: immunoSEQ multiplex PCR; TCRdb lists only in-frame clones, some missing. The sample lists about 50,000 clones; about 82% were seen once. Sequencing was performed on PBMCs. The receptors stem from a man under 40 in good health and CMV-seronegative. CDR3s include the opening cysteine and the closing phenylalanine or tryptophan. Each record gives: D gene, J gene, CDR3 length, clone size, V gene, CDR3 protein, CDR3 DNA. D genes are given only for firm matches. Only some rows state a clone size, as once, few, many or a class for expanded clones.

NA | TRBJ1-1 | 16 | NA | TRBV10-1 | CASLLSALVRDTEAFF | TGCGCCAGCCTTTTATCGGCGCTAGTCCGAGACACTGAAGCTTTCTTT
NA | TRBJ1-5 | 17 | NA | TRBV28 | CASSFPPGHYSNQPQHF | TGTGCCAGCAGTTTCCCCCCCGGTCATTATAGCAATCAGCCCCAGCATTTT
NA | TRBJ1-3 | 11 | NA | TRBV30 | CAWYSGNTIYF | TGTGCCTGGTACTCTGGAAACACCATATATTTT
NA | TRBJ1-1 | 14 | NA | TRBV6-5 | CASSPTGTRAEAFF | TGTGCCAGCAGTCCCACCGGGACAAGGGCTGAAGCTTTCTTT
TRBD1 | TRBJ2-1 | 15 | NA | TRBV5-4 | CASSRGQTTYNEQFF | TGTGCCAGCAGCAGGGGACAGACGACCTACAATGAGCAGTTCTTC
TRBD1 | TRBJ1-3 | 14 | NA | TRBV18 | CASSTDRDGNTIYF | TGTGCCAGCTCAACGGACAGGGACGGAAACACCATATATTTT
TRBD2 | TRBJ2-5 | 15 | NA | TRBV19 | CASSNQGLAGETQYF | TGTGCCAGTAGTAATCAGGGACTAGCGGGAGAGACCCAGTACTTC
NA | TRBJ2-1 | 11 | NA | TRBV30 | CAWTNYNEQFF | TGTGCCTGGACCAACTACAATGAGCAGTTCTTC
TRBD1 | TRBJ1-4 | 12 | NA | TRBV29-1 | CSVRQGGEKLFF | TGCAGCGTCCGACAGGGAGGAGAAAAACTGTTTTTT
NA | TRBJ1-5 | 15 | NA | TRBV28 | CASSLSGYSNQPQHF | TGTGCCAGCAGTTTATCGGGTTATAGCAATCAGCCCCAGCATTTT
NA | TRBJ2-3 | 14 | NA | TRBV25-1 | CASSEHSLTDTQYF | TGTGCCAGCAGTGAACACAGCCTAACAGATACGCAGTATTTT
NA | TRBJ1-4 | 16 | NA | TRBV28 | CASSSKLSYSNEKLFF | TGTGCCAGCAGTTCTAAGTTGTCATATTCTAATGAAAAACTGTTTTTT
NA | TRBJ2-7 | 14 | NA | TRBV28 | CASSIGGTKYEQYF | TGTGCCAGCAGCATCGGCGGGACCAAATACGAGCAGTACTTC
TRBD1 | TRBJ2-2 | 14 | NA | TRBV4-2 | CASSQDRDTGELFF | TGTGCCAGCAGCCAGGACAGGGATACCGGGGAGCTGTTTTTT
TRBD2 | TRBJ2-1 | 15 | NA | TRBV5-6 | CASSLRLAGFRRQFF | TGTGCCAGCAGCTTGAGACTAGCGGGGTTTCGTCGGCAGTTCTTC
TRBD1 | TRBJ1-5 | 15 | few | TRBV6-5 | CASSNGQGPNQPQHF | TGTGCCAGCAGTAACGGACAGGGGCCCAATCAGCCCCAGCATTTT
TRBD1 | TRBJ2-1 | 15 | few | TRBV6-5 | CASSTGQGSYNEQFF | TGTGCCAGCAGTACCGGACAGGGTTCCTACAATGAGCAGTTCTTC
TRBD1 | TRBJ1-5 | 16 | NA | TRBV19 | CASSLRGQGADQPQHF | TGTGCCAGTAGTCTGCGGGGACAGGGGGCCGATCAGCCCCAGCATTTT
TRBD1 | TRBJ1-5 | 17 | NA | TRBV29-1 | CSVSTGTGFFSNQPQHF | TGCAGCGTCTCCACCGGGACAGGGTTTTTTAGCAATCAGCCCCAGCATTTT
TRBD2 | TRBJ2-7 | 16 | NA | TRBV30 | CAWSVPSGIPPYEQYF | TGTGCCTGGAGTGTACCTAGCGGGATACCCCCCTACGAGCAGTACTTC
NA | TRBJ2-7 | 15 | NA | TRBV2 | CASSERDLVSYEQYF | TGTGCCAGCAGTGAACGGGACTTGGTCTCCTACGAGCAGTACTTC
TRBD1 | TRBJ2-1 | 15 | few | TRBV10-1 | CASSRQGGSYNEQFF | TGCGCCAGCAGCAGACAGGGTGGTTCCTACAATGAGCAGTTCTTC
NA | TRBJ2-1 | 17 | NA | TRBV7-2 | CASSLRNGGRIYNEQFF | TGTGCCAGCAGCCTCCGGAATGGAGGACGAATCTACAATGAGCAGTTCTTC
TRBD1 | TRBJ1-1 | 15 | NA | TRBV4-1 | CASSHLDRGNTEAFF | TGCGCCAGCAGCCACCTAGACAGGGGGAACACTGAAGCTTTCTTT
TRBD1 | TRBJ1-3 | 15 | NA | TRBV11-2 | CASSWTGVSGNTIYF | TGTGCCAGCAGCTGGACAGGGGTTAGTGGAAACACCATATATTTT
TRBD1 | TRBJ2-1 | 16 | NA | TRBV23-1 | CASSQSGTGEGNEQFF | TGCGCCAGCAGTCAATCCGGGACAGGGGAGGGCAATGAGCAGTTCTTC
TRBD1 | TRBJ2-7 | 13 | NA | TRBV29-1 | CSVEGQGPYEQYF | TGCAGCGTTGAAGGACAGGGACCCTACGAGCAGTACTTC
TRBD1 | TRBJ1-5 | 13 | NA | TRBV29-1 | CSARDREHQPQHF | TGCAGCGCCCGGGACAGGGAACATCAGCCCCAGCATTTT
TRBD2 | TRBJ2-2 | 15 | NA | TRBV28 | CASSRAGGPPGELFF | TGTGCCAGCAGTAGAGCGGGGGGGCCTCCCGGGGAGCTGTTTTTT
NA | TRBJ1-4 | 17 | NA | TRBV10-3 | CATSIYQGGGTNEKLFF | TGTGCCACCTCGATATATCAGGGAGGAGGAACTAATGAAAAACTGTTTTTT
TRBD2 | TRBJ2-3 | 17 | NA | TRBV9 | CASSDRPLAGSTDTQYF | TGTGCCAGCAGCGACCGACCCTTAGCGGGGAGCACAGATACGCAGTATTTT
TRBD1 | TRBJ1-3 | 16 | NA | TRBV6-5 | CASSYSGTGKGDTIYF | TGTGCCAGCAGTTACTCAGGGACAGGGAAGGGGGACACCATATATTTT
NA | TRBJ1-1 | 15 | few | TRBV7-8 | CASSKRGGPNTEAFF | TGTGCCAGCAGTAAAAGGGGGGGGCCGAACACTGAAGCTTTCTTT
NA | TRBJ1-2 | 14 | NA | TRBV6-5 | CASSYSSKEDGYTF | TGTGCCAGCAGTTACTCGAGCAAAGAGGATGGCTACACCTTC
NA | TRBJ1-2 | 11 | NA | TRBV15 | CATSSRFGYTF | TGTGCCACCAGCAGCAGGTTTGGCTACACCTTC
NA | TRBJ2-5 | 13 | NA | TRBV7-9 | CASSLEPPGTQYF | TGTGCCAGCAGCTTAGAGCCCCCCGGGACCCAGTACTTC